This T cell receptor beta chain was sequenced for a study of response to subunit inactivated influenza vaccine. TCRdb redid the calling of the RT-PCR reads with MiXCR, one entry per CDR3 protein. Among around 710,000 distinct CDR3 sequences, approximately 15% were seen once, and the ten largest hold around 7.3%. This clonotype was detected only a few times. The target antigen is unknown. The CDR3 runs 15 residues. The germline V gene encodes CDR1 SGHRS and CDR2 YFSETQ. Trimming cost V 2 bases and J 2 bases; bases outside gene matches: 5. Study results and limitations: That few new T cells are recruited by each seasonal influenza vaccination was the authors' suggestion.

The chain couples TRBV5-1 to TRBJ2-3; the match to TRBD2 covers 7 bases. The material was PBMCs from blood, obtained 14 to 15 days before vaccination. This TCR was sampled from a man aged 45-65 years who received an inactivated influenza vaccine. The CDR3 sequence: CASSLSGANTDTQYF. Here the CDR3 DNA reads TGCGCCAGCAGCTTAAGCGGGGCGAACACAGATACGCAGTATTTT.